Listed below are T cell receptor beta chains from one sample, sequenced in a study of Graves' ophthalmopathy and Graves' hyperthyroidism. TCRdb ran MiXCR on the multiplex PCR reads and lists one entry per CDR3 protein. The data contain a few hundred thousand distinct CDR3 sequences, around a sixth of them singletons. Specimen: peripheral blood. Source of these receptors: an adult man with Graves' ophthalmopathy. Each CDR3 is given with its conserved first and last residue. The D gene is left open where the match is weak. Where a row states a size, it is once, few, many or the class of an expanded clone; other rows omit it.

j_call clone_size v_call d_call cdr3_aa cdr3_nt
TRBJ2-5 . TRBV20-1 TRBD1 CSAHRGETQYF TGCAGTGCACACAGGGGTGAGACCCAGTACTTC
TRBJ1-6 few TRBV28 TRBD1 CASSSEDRGDGSPLHF TGTGCCAGCAGTTCTGAAGACAGGGGTGATGGTTCACCCCTCCACTTT
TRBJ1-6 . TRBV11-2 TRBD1 CASSSGQALGNSPLHF TGTGCCAGCAGCTCCGGACAGGCTCTCGGTAATTCACCCCTCCACTTT
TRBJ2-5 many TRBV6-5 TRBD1 CASSYSNTDRGEAQYF TGTGCCAGCAGTTACTCGAATACGGACAGGGGAGAGGCCCAGTACTTC
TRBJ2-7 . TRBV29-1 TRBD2 CSVVTGGMGEQYF TGCAGCGTTGTGACGGGGGGGATGGGAGAGCAGTACTTC
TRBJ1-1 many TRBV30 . CAWSSRSVNTEAFF TGTGCCTGGAGTTCCCGCAGTGTGAACACTGAAGCTTTCTTT
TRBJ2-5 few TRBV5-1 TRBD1 CASSSPSGTGVKETQYF TGCGCCAGCAGCTCGCCGTCCGGGACAGGAGTAAAAGAGACCCAGTACTTC
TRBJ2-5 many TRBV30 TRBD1 CAWSVDRAWETQYF TGTGCCTGGAGTGTTGACAGGGCCTGGGAGACCCAGTACTTC
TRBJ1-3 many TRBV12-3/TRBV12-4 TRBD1 CASSSGQGNTIYF TGTGCCAGCAGTTCGGGACAGGGGAACACCATATATTTT
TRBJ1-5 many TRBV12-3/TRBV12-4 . CASSGQTYSNQPQHF TGTGCCAGCAGCGGACAGACATATAGCAATCAGCCCCAGCATTTT
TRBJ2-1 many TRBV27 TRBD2 CASTSGGSSYNEQFF TGTGCCAGCACCTCGGGGGGAAGCTCCTACAATGAGCAGTTCTTC
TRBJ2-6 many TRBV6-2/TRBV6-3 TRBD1 CASSYRGTGSAGANVLTF TGTGCCAGCAGTTATCGCGGGACAGGGTCGGCTGGGGCCAACGTCCTGACTTTC
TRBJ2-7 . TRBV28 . CASSLGGISPRGHSNEQYF TGTGCCAGCAGTTTAGGGGGCATTTCCCCCCGCGGACATTCCAACGAGCAGTACTTC
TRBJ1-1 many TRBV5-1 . CASSLGGMNTEAFF TGTGCCAGCAGCTTAGGGGGGATGAACACTGAAGCTTTCTTT
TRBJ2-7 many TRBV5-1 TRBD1 CASSLRDRGYRAYEQYF TGCGCCAGCAGCTTGAGGGACAGGGGCTATCGGGCCTACGAGCAGTACTTC
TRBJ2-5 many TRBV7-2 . CASSLGPGRGQETQYF TGTGCCAGCAGCTTAGGGCCGGGAAGGGGGCAAGAGACCCAGTACTTC
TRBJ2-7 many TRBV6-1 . CASKSQGRFSYEQYF TGTGCCAGCAAGTCTCAGGGGCGATTCTCCTACGAGCAGTACTTC
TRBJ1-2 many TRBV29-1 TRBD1 CSVYRGGDGYTF TGCAGCGTGTACAGGGGGGGTGATGGCTACACCTTC
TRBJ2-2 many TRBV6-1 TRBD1 CASSVPPDRDTGELFF TGTGCCAGCAGTGTTCCCCCCGACAGGGACACCGGGGAGCTGTTTTTT
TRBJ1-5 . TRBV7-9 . CASSLAGASNQPQHF TGTGCCAGCAGCTTAGCGGGGGCCAGCAATCAGCCCCAGCATTTT
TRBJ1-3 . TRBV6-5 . CASSYSRTGNTIYF TGTGCCAGCAGTTACTCGAGGACTGGAAACACCATATATTTT
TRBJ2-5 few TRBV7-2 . CASSSTGSRAETQYF TGTGCCAGCAGCTCCACGGGGAGCCGGGCGGAGACCCAGTACTTC
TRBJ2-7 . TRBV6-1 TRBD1 CASRQGQVGEQYF TGTGCCAGCAGACAAGGACAGGTGGGGGAGCAGTACTTC
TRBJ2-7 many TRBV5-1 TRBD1 CASSLGFTGGEQYF TGCGCCAGCAGCTTGGGATTCACAGGGGGAGAGCAGTACTTC
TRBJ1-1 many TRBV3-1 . CASSQDERGTEAFF TGTGCCAGCAGCCAAGATGAGCGAGGAACTGAAGCTTTCTTT
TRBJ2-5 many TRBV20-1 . CSALSEGGKTQYF TGCAGTGCTCTATCGGAGGGGGGTAAGACCCAGTACTTC
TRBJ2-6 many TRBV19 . CASRDRGSSGANVLTF TGTGCCAGTAGGGATAGGGGAAGCTCTGGGGCCAACGTCCTGACTTTC
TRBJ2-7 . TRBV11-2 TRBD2 CASSLGLAEEYEQYF TGTGCCAGCAGCTTAGGTCTAGCGGAAGAGTACGAGCAGTACTTC
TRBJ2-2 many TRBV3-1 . CASSQDRYGTGELFF TGTGCCAGCAGCCAAGATCGCTATGGCACCGGGGAGCTGTTTTTT
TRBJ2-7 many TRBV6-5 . CASSYGANYEQYF TGTGCCAGCAGTTATGGGGCCAACTACGAGCAGTACTTC
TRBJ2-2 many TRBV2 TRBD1 CASTGDRGPPGELFF TGTGCCAGCACGGGTGACAGGGGGCCCCCCGGGGAGCTGTTTTTT
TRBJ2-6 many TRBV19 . CASTALAPDFLLSGANVLTF TGTGCCAGTACCGCCTTAGCTCCAGATTTTTTACTCTCTGGGGCCAACGTCCTGACTTTC
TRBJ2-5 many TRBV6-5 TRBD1 CASSYLHRGGQETQYF TGTGCCAGCAGTTACCTGCACAGGGGTGGACAAGAGACCCAGTACTTC
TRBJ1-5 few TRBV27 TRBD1 CASSLSPKQGNQPQHF TGTGCCAGCAGTTTATCCCCAAAACAGGGGAATCAGCCCCAGCATTTT
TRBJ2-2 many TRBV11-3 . CASSPPGGELFF TGTGCCAGCAGCCCTCCCGGGGGGGAGCTGTTTTTT
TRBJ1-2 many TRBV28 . CAALDGANYGYTF TGTGCCGCGCTTGACGGAGCTAACTATGGCTACACCTTC
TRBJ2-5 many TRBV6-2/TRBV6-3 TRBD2 CASSYKLSGGYQETQYF TGTGCCAGCAGTTACAAGCTAAGCGGGGGATACCAAGAGACCCAGTACTTC
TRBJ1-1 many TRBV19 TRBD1 CASSTPTGGLAFF TGTGCCAGTAGTACACCGACAGGGGGCTTGGCTTTCTTT
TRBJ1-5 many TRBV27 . CASSFGRGGQPQHF TGTGCCAGCAGTTTCGGCAGGGGAGGTCAGCCCCAGCATTTT
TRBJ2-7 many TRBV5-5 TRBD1 CASSEGTGRGEQYF TGTGCCAGCAGCGAGGGGACAGGGCGGGGCGAGCAGTACTTC
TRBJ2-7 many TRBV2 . CASRPGTSIHEQYF TGTGCCAGCAGACCCGGGACCTCGATCCACGAGCAGTACTTC